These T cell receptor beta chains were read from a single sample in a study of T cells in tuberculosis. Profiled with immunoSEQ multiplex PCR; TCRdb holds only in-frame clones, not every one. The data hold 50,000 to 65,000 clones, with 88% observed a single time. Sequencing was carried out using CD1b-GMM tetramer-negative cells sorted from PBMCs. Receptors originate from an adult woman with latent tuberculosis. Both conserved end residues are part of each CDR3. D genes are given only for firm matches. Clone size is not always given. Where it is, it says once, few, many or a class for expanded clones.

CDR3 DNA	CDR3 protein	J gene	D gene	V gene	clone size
TGTGCCAGTAGTGCTAGCATACACGGAGAAGGAACCTACGAGCAGTACTTC	CASSASIHGEGTYEQYF	TRBJ2-7	-	TRBV19	-
TGTGCCAGTAGTTCCCGTCCAGGGGAGAGCTCCTACGAGCAGTACTTC	CASSSRPGESSYEQYF	TRBJ2-7	-	TRBV19	-
TGTGCCAGCAGTCCAGGGGCGGCTGAAGCTTTCTTT	CASSPGAAEAFF	TRBJ1-1	-	TRBV2	-
TGTGCCAGCAGTGACGGGACAGGGGGCACAGATACGCAGTATTTT	CASSDGTGGTDTQYF	TRBJ2-3	TRBD1	TRBV6-4	-
TGTGCCTGGCTAACCGGGACAGGATACACTGAAGCTTTCTTT	CAWLTGTGYTEAFF	TRBJ1-1	TRBD1	TRBV30	-
TGCGCCAGCAGCCAAGTGGGGACTAGTCCCTACGAGCAGTACTTC	CASSQVGTSPYEQYF	TRBJ2-7	TRBD2	TRBV4-1	-
TGTGCCAGCAGCTCCGGGACTAGGGAGCCCCAGTACTTC	CASSSGTREPQYF	TRBJ2-5	TRBD2	TRBV7-2	once
TGTGCCAGTAGGAGACAGAGCTCTGGGGCCAACGTCCTGACTTTC	CASRRQSSGANVLTF	TRBJ2-6	-	TRBV19	-
TGTGCCAGCAGCGTAACAGCGGTGAACACCGGGGAGCTGTTTTTT	CASSVTAVNTGELFF	TRBJ2-2	-	TRBV9	once
TGTGCCAGCAGCCAAGGCGCTCACGCGGGCTATGGCTACACCTTC	CASSQGAHAGYGYTF	TRBJ1-2	-	TRBV4-2	-
TGTGCCTGTACCTCCATCAACAGGGGGCGAGGAGCTTTCTTT	CACTSINRGRGAFF	TRBJ1-1	TRBD1	TRBV30	-
TGTGCCAGCAGCTCTAGGGGAAACACCGGGGAGCTGTTTTTT	CASSSRGNTGELFF	TRBJ2-2	-	TRBV7-6	-
TGTGCCAGCAGCGTAGCACAGGGCCTATCGAACACCGGGGAGCTGTTTTTT	CASSVAQGLSNTGELFF	TRBJ2-2	-	TRBV9	-
TGTGCCAGCAGCCCGGAACCGGGACAGGGAGGTTATGAAGGCTACACCTTC	CASSPEPGQGGYEGYTF	TRBJ1-2	TRBD1	TRBV7-3	-
TGTGCCAGCAGTGGGACAGGGGAGTACAATGAGCAGTTCTTC	CASSGTGEYNEQFF	TRBJ2-1	TRBD1	TRBV6-1	few
TGTGCCAGCACCTACCCCCGGGACAGGGTCTACGAGCAGTACTTC	CASTYPRDRVYEQYF	TRBJ2-7	TRBD1	TRBV6-6	once
TGTGCCAGCAGTCGTTTGGGCATCGGGGAGCTGTTTTTT	CASSRLGIGELFF	TRBJ2-2	-	TRBV25-1	-
TGTGCCAGCAGTACCGAACAGGGTTCAGGAAACACCATATATTTT	CASSTEQGSGNTIYF	TRBJ1-3	-	TRBV6-1	once
TGTGCCAGCTCACCACCGGGACTCCCCGGCACCGGGGAGCTGTTTTTT	CASSPPGLPGTGELFF	TRBJ2-2	-	TRBV18	-
TGTGCCAGCAGCTTAGCTTCAGGGTACGAGCAGTACTTC	CASSLASGYEQYF	TRBJ2-7	-	TRBV11-3	-
TGTGCCAGCAGTCCGTGGAGCTCCTATAATTCACCCCTCCACTTT	CASSPWSSYNSPLHF	TRBJ1-6	-	TRBV6-5	-
TGTGCCAGCTCACCGACATCTAGCACAGATACGCAGTATTTT	CASSPTSSTDTQYF	TRBJ2-3	-	TRBV18	-
TGTGCCAGCAGCTTATCGCCTCTAGCGGGCGTCACAGATACGCAGTATTTT	CASSLSPLAGVTDTQYF	TRBJ2-3	TRBD2	TRBV11-2	-
TGTGCCAAATCGACAGGGGAGGGTGGCACAGATACGCAGTATTTT	CAKSTGEGGTDTQYF	TRBJ2-3	-	TRBV2	-
TGTGCCAGCAGCTTAGTTCGACTAGCGGGCGCAAAAAACATTCAGTACTTC	CASSLVRLAGAKNIQYF	TRBJ2-4	TRBD2	TRBV7-2	-
TGCAGCGTTGAAGATCGGGGGAGGGAAACCTACGAGCAGTACTTC	CSVEDRGRETYEQYF	TRBJ2-7	TRBD2	TRBV29-1	-
TGTGCCAGCAGCTTAAAAGGGCGCGACTACGAGCAGTACTTC	CASSLKGRDYEQYF	TRBJ2-7	-	TRBV7-6	-
TGTGCCAGCAGCGGAGACAGGGGCGGTGGCTACACCTTC	CASSGDRGGGYTF	TRBJ1-2	TRBD1	TRBV9	-
TGTGCCAGTAGCACAGGGGGCCCTGGAAACACCATATATTTT	CASSTGGPGNTIYF	TRBJ1-3	TRBD1	TRBV19	-
TGTGCCAGCAGCTTAGCGGGGGGGATCGGGGAAAAACTGTTTTTT	CASSLAGGIGEKLFF	TRBJ1-4	-	TRBV7-9	-
TGTGCCATCGGGACCCAAGCGGGAAACAATGAGCAGTTCTTC	CAIGTQAGNNEQFF	TRBJ2-1	TRBD2	TRBV10-3	-
TGCGCCAGCAGACTCCGGACAGGGGGCGAGAATGAGCAGTTCTTC	CASRLRTGGENEQFF	TRBJ2-1	TRBD1	TRBV5-1	-
TGTGCCTGGAGTGTAGGTCTAGAGGCTGTAGAGACCCAGTACTTC	CAWSVGLEAVETQYF	TRBJ2-5	-	TRBV30	-
TGCGCCAGCAGCCCCACCGGTTCCTCTGGAAACACCATATATTTT	CASSPTGSSGNTIYF	TRBJ1-3	-	TRBV5-1	-
TGTGCCAGCAGCTTGGAGGCGGGGGCGAACACTGAAGCTTTCTTT	CASSLEAGANTEAFF	TRBJ1-1	-	TRBV5-4	-
TGTGCCAGCAGATCCACAGGCCTCCTGGGGGAAAAACTGTTTTTT	CASRSTGLLGEKLFF	TRBJ1-4	-	TRBV6-5	-
TGTGCCAGCTCACCCCCGGCAGGGGGGGAGACCCAGTACTTC	CASSPPAGGETQYF	TRBJ2-5	-	TRBV18	-
TGTGCCAGTAGTATCGGATTCGTTCGGCAGGGGGCTCGATTAAATGAGCAGTTCTTC	CASSIGFVRQGARLNEQFF	TRBJ2-1	TRBD1	TRBV19	once
TGTGCCAGCCGGGGGGGGCGAGGGGAAAAACTGTTTTTT	CASRGGRGEKLFF	TRBJ1-4	-	TRBV7-9	-
TGTGCCACCAGCAGAACGTGGACAGCCCATCGGGAAAACATTCAGTACTTC	CATSRTWTAHRENIQYF	TRBJ2-4	-	TRBV15	-
TGTGCCAGCAGCTTAGGACGGGGGGCCTACGAGCAGTACTTC	CASSLGRGAYEQYF	TRBJ2-7	TRBD2	TRBV7-2	-
TGTGCCTGGGGCATTTACGAGCAGTACTTC	CAWGIYEQYF	TRBJ2-7	-	TRBV30	-
TGTGCCAGCAGCGGGACAGGGGGCTACAATGAGCAGTTCTTC	CASSGTGGYNEQFF	TRBJ2-1	TRBD1	TRBV9	-
TGTGCCAGCCGAGGCGGCGGGATATCTAACTATGGCTACACCTTC	CASRGGGISNYGYTF	TRBJ1-2	-	TRBV6-1	-
TGTGCCAGCAGCTTACCAGGGAAGGATGAGCAGTTCTTC	CASSLPGKDEQFF	TRBJ2-1	-	TRBV7-3	-
TGTGCCTGGAGTGGAGCCGGGACAGGGGGATATGGCTACACCTTC	CAWSGAGTGGYGYTF	TRBJ1-2	TRBD1	TRBV30	-
TGTGCCAGCAGACAGGGGAACTATGGCTACACCTTC	CASRQGNYGYTF	TRBJ1-2	TRBD1	TRBV5-6	once
TGCGCCAGCAGTGAGTCGCGGAGCACAGATACGCAGTATTTT	CASSESRSTDTQYF	TRBJ2-3	-	TRBV10-1	once
TGTGCCTGGAGTGATCGGACAGGAGATAGGTACAATGAGCAGTTCTTC	CAWSDRTGDRYNEQFF	TRBJ2-1	TRBD1	TRBV30	-
TGTGCCAGCAGTTTACGCGGGAGGGGGAACACCGGGGAGCTGTTTTTT	CASSLRGRGNTGELFF	TRBJ2-2	TRBD2	TRBV28	-
TGTGCCAGCAGTGAAGAGCGGGGGGCACGGTGGCAGTTCTTC	CASSEERGARWQFF	TRBJ2-1	TRBD2	TRBV2	-
TGTGCCAGCACCACAGGGGACCGAGCTAACTATGGCTACACCTTC	CASTTGDRANYGYTF	TRBJ1-2	TRBD1	TRBV6-6	-
TGTGCCAGCAGTGCTAGAGCAACTAATGAAAAACTGTTTTTT	CASSARATNEKLFF	TRBJ1-4	-	TRBV2	-
TGTGCCAGCAGTTACTCGACTCATTCAGAGACCCAGTACTTC	CASSYSTHSETQYF	TRBJ2-5	-	TRBV6-5	-